This is a list of T cell receptor beta chains from one sample in a study of regulatory T cells in long-lasting Graves disease. Via MiXCR, TCRdb re-called the multiplex PCR reads, giving one row per CDR3 protein. The sample includes about 560,000 distinct CDR3 sequences, about 16% seen only once; the top ten take more than 10%. This same sample was also part of a study on T cells in Graves' hyperthyroidism and ophthalmopathy.

The sample in question was peripheral blood mononuclear cells (PBMCs), obtained at new diagnosis, from a patient treated with antithyroid drugs. These receptors originate from a man aged 18 to 30 with Graves disease. The CDR3 runs from the conserved cysteine through the conserved F or W. Each record gives: D gene, V gene, clone size, J gene, CDR3 DNA, CDR3 protein. D genes are given only for firm matches. Some rows mark clone size as missing; the rest say once, few, many or name a class of expanded clone.

d_gene: -; v_gene: TRBV6-1; abundance: many; j_gene: TRBJ2-3; CDR3nt: TGTGCCAGCAGTGGAGAGACAACCCAGGGTACAGATACGCAGTATTTT; CDR3aa: CASSGETTQGTDTQYF
d_gene: -; v_gene: TRBV18; abundance: few; j_gene: TRBJ2-7; CDR3nt: TGTGCCAGCTCAAGACCGAGACAAGGACCGCCCGAGCAGTACTTC; CDR3aa: CASSRPRQGPPEQYF
d_gene: -; v_gene: TRBV14; abundance: -; j_gene: TRBJ1-1; CDR3nt: TGTGCCAGCAGCCGAGGGTGGGGAAGGACTGAAGCTTTCTTT; CDR3aa: CASSRGWGRTEAFF
d_gene: -; v_gene: TRBV28; abundance: many; j_gene: TRBJ1-2; CDR3nt: TGTGCCAGCAGGATACGCGAGGTTGGCTACACCTTC; CDR3aa: CASRIREVGYTF
d_gene: -; v_gene: TRBV6-1; abundance: -; j_gene: TRBJ1-5; CDR3nt: TGTGCCAGCAGTGACTCCTCAGGGGCCGGTCAGCCCCAGCATTTT; CDR3aa: CASSDSSGAGQPQHF
d_gene: TRBD1; v_gene: TRBV29-1; abundance: few; j_gene: TRBJ2-1; CDR3nt: TGCAGCGTTGCCGGGACAGGGGCTCCCACCTACAATGAGCAGTTCTTC; CDR3aa: CSVAGTGAPTYNEQFF
d_gene: -; v_gene: TRBV5-1; abundance: few; j_gene: TRBJ1-4; CDR3nt: TGCGCCAGCAGCTTGGGCGCAGGTGTGATTGTGGGTGAAAAACTGTTTTTT; CDR3aa: CASSLGAGVIVGEKLFF
d_gene: -; v_gene: TRBV29-1; abundance: many; j_gene: TRBJ2-5; CDR3nt: TGCAGCGTTGAAGATCGGGAGCGGTACATAGCGGAAGAGACCCAGTACTTC; CDR3aa: CSVEDRERYIAEETQYF
d_gene: -; v_gene: TRBV6-1; abundance: many; j_gene: TRBJ1-5; CDR3nt: TGTGCCAGCAGTGAACTGGCAGGGGAGGATCAGCCCCAGCATTTT; CDR3aa: CASSELAGEDQPQHF
d_gene: -; v_gene: TRBV11-3; abundance: many; j_gene: TRBJ1-1; CDR3nt: TGTGCCAGCAGCTCCCGGGACGGGCCGAACACTGAAGCTTTCTTT; CDR3aa: CASSSRDGPNTEAFF
d_gene: -; v_gene: TRBV2; abundance: -; j_gene: TRBJ2-7; CDR3nt: TGTGCCAGCAGTGAAGCGAGGGGTTATGACGGGAGTGATTCCTACGAGCAGTACTTC; CDR3aa: CASSEARGYDGSDSYEQYF
d_gene: -; v_gene: TRBV20-1; abundance: few; j_gene: TRBJ1-1; CDR3nt: TGCAGTGCTAGTCACCCGGATGAAGCTTTCTTT; CDR3aa: CSASHPDEAFF
d_gene: -; v_gene: TRBV3-1; abundance: many; j_gene: TRBJ1-1; CDR3nt: TGTGCCAGCAGCCAAATCGTCAACACTGAAGCTTTCTTT; CDR3aa: CASSQIVNTEAFF
d_gene: -; v_gene: TRBV4-1; abundance: -; j_gene: TRBJ2-3; CDR3nt: TGCGCCAGCAGCCATAGACAGAGCAGTTACACAGATACGCAGTATTTT; CDR3aa: CASSHRQSSYTDTQYF
d_gene: -; v_gene: TRBV5-1; abundance: -; j_gene: TRBJ2-7; CDR3nt: TGCGCCAGCAGCAAAGGACTGAAGGTCGAGCAGTACTTC; CDR3aa: CASSKGLKVEQYF
d_gene: -; v_gene: TRBV28; abundance: many; j_gene: TRBJ2-5; CDR3nt: TGTGCCAGCAGTCCCCTGGGGGGGCGGGAGACCCAGTACTTC; CDR3aa: CASSPLGGRETQYF
d_gene: -; v_gene: TRBV9; abundance: once; j_gene: TRBJ1-2; CDR3nt: TGTGCCAGCAGCGCGGGAAACGCAATAATTTTC; CDR3aa: CASSAGNAIIF
d_gene: TRBD1; v_gene: TRBV28; abundance: few; j_gene: TRBJ1-3; CDR3nt: TGTGCCAGCAGTCTCACGTACTCGGGGACAGGAGGAAACACCATATATTTT; CDR3aa: CASSLTYSGTGGNTIYF
d_gene: -; v_gene: TRBV28; abundance: few; j_gene: TRBJ2-2; CDR3nt: TGTGCCAGCAATCGAGGGGGGGCCGGGGAGCTGTTTTTT; CDR3aa: CASNRGGAGELFF
d_gene: -; v_gene: TRBV14; abundance: -; j_gene: TRBJ2-3; CDR3nt: TGTGCCAGCAGCCAAGATCATAGTCCGGGAGATACGCAGTATTTT; CDR3aa: CASSQDHSPGDTQYF
d_gene: TRBD1; v_gene: TRBV7-3; abundance: few; j_gene: TRBJ1-1; CDR3nt: TGTGCCAGCACCCAAGACAGGGACACTGAAGCTTTCTTT; CDR3aa: CASTQDRDTEAFF
d_gene: TRBD1; v_gene: TRBV20-1; abundance: many; j_gene: TRBJ2-3; CDR3nt: TGCAGTGCTAGAGATCGAGTGACAGGGAGCACAGATACGCAGTATTTT; CDR3aa: CSARDRVTGSTDTQYF
d_gene: -; v_gene: TRBV3-1; abundance: many; j_gene: TRBJ1-1; CDR3nt: TGTGCCAGCAGCCAAGTCCCTAGGGGCATCCTGGGCACTGAAGCTTTCTTT; CDR3aa: CASSQVPRGILGTEAFF
d_gene: -; v_gene: TRBV6-5; abundance: -; j_gene: TRBJ2-3; CDR3nt: TGTGCCAGCAGTTTTGGCCGACGGGGAGATACGCAGTATTTT; CDR3aa: CASSFGRRGDTQYF
d_gene: -; v_gene: TRBV6-1; abundance: many; j_gene: TRBJ1-1; CDR3nt: TGTGCCAGCAGTGAAGCGGGGGCGCATTCAGCTTTCTTT; CDR3aa: CASSEAGAHSAFF
d_gene: TRBD2; v_gene: TRBV11-2; abundance: many; j_gene: TRBJ2-7; CDR3nt: TGTGCCAGCAGCTTAGAGGGAGGGCCCTACGAGCAGTACTTC; CDR3aa: CASSLEGGPYEQYF
d_gene: -; v_gene: TRBV5-1; abundance: -; j_gene: TRBJ1-4; CDR3nt: TGCGCCAGCAGCTTGACAAGTGGATCTGAAAAACTGTTTTTT; CDR3aa: CASSLTSGSEKLFF
d_gene: -; v_gene: TRBV9; abundance: many; j_gene: TRBJ1-5; CDR3nt: TGTGCCAGCAGCGGCCGCCCTGGTTTGGATCAGCCCCAGCATTTT; CDR3aa: CASSGRPGLDQPQHF
d_gene: TRBD1; v_gene: TRBV27; abundance: many; j_gene: TRBJ1-6; CDR3nt: TGTGCCAGCAGCCCGGGACAGGGCTTGGGTTCACCCCTCCACTTT; CDR3aa: CASSPGQGLGSPLHF
d_gene: TRBD1; v_gene: TRBV6-2/TRBV6-3; abundance: many; j_gene: TRBJ2-5; CDR3nt: TGTGCCAGCAGTGAACGGGGGGACAGGGGAGGTTGGATAGAGACCCAGTACTTC; CDR3aa: CASSERGDRGGWIETQYF
d_gene: -; v_gene: TRBV3-1; abundance: many; j_gene: TRBJ1-3; CDR3nt: TGTGCCAGCAGATCTGACAGAGACTCTGGAAACACCATATATTTT; CDR3aa: CASRSDRDSGNTIYF
d_gene: -; v_gene: TRBV7-2; abundance: many; j_gene: TRBJ2-7; CDR3nt: TGTGCCAGCAGCCCTGGAGGCGGCGGCTCCTACGAGCAGTACTTC; CDR3aa: CASSPGGGGSYEQYF
d_gene: TRBD1; v_gene: TRBV6-1; abundance: many; j_gene: TRBJ1-2; CDR3nt: TGTGCCAGCAGTGGAAGGGACAGGGTAGACTATGGCTACACCTTC; CDR3aa: CASSGRDRVDYGYTF
d_gene: -; v_gene: TRBV12-3/TRBV12-4; abundance: few; j_gene: TRBJ1-2; CDR3nt: TGTGCCAGCAGTCGCGGCGGGGGAAACTATGGCTACACCTTC; CDR3aa: CASSRGGGNYGYTF
d_gene: -; v_gene: TRBV6-5; abundance: many; j_gene: TRBJ2-7; CDR3nt: TGTGCCAGCAGTTACCGAGGTCGGGGGTCCTACGAGCAGTACTTC; CDR3aa: CASSYRGRGSYEQYF
d_gene: -; v_gene: TRBV11-1; abundance: many; j_gene: TRBJ1-1; CDR3nt: TGTGCCAGCAGCCCCGGGCAGACCCCTGAAGCTTTCTTT; CDR3aa: CASSPGQTPEAFF
d_gene: TRBD1; v_gene: TRBV7-6; abundance: -; j_gene: TRBJ2-1; CDR3nt: TGTGCCAGCAGCTCGACAGGGCCTCATGGCAATGAGCAGTTCTTC; CDR3aa: CASSSTGPHGNEQFF
d_gene: -; v_gene: TRBV27; abundance: -; j_gene: TRBJ2-2; CDR3nt: TGTGCCAGCAGGCGAGAGGCTGGAACCGGGGAGCTGTTTTTT; CDR3aa: CASRREAGTGELFF